The clone carrying this T cell receptor beta chain was detected ten times or more. What was amplified from RNA transcripts were TCR beta CDR3 regions. Carried out on the TCR CDR3, a first-round RT-PCR used the HTBI primer set. MiXCR was run by TCRdb on the multiplex PCR reads, yielding one entry per CDR3 protein. The top ten clones hold approximately 4.3% of a sample with approximately 610,000 distinct CDR3 sequences, about 15% of them seen once. The data are from a study of T cells in Graves' hyperthyroidism and ophthalmopathy. Source material: blood. This clonotype originated in a woman aged 35 to 49 with Graves' ophthalmopathy.

As DNA, the CDR3 is TGTGCCAGCAGTTACGAACTAGGGAACCGCCCGGGGGAGCAGTACTTC. It translates to CASSYELGNRPGEQYF. The chain has TRBV6-2 or TRBV6-3 and TRBJ2-7; possible D gene TRBD2, 5 bases. Trimming took off 2 bases at V and 7 bases at J, with 21 bases between the two ends. Per the germline V gene, CDR1 is MNHEY and CDR2 is SVGEGT. CDR3 length equals 16 residues.